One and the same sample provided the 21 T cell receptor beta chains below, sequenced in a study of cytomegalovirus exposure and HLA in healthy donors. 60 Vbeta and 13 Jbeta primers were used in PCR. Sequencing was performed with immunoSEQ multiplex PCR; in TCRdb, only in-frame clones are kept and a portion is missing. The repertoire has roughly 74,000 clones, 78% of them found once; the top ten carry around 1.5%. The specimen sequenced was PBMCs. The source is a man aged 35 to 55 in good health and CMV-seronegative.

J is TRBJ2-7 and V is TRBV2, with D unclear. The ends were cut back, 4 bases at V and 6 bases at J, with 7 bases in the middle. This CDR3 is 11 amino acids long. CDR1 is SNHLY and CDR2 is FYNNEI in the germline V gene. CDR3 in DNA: TGTGCCAGCAGTGCCCGGGTCGAGCAGTACTTC. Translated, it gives CASSARVEQYF.

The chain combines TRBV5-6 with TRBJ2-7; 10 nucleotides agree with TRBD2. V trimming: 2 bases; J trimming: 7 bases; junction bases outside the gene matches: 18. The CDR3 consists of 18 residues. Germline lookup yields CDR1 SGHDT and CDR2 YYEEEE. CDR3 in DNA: TGTGCCAGCAGCTTTTCTATCGTAGCGGGGGGTTTTTTACGAGAGCAGTACTTC. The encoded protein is CASSFSIVAGGFLREQYF.

CDR3 protein: CASSPHKDQPQHF. CDR3 nucleotide sequence: TGTGCCAGCTCACCACACAAAGATCAGCCCCAGCATTTT. The chain has TRBV18 and TRBJ1-5; D is ambiguous. V was clipped by 1 base and J by 5 bases, with 6 bases between them. Germline lookup yields CDR1 KGHSH and CDR2 LQKENI. This CDR3 spans 13 amino acids.

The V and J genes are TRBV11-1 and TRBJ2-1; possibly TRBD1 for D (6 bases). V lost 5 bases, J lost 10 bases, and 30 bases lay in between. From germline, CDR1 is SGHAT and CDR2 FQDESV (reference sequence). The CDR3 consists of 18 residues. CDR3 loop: CASSPSGWGQLNTGEQFF. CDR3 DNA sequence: TGTGCCAGCAGCCCCTCAGGCTGGGGCCAACTCAACACAGGGGAGCAGTTCTTC.

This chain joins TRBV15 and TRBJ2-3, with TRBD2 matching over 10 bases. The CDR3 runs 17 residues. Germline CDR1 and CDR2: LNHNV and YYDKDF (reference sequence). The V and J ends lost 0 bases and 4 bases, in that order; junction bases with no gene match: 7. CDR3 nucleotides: TGTGCCACCAGCAGAGATCGGGGACTAGCGAAGCCAGATACGCAGTATTTT. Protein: CATSRDRGLAKPDTQYF.

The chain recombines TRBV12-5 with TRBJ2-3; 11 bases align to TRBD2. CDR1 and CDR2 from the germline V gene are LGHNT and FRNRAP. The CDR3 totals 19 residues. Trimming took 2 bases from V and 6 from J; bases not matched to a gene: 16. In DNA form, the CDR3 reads TGTGCTAGTGGTTTGTCGACCCCTCTCTTAGCGGGAGGGGGGGATACGCAGTATTTT. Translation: CASGLSTPLLAGGGDTQYF.

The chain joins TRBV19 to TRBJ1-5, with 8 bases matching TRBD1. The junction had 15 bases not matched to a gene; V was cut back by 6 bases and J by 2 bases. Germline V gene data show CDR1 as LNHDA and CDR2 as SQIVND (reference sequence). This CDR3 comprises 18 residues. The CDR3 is CASSSGRGRGDGNQPQHF. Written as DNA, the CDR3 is TGTGCCAGTAGCTCCGGCAGGGGGCGAGGTGATGGCAATCAGCCCCAGCATTTT.

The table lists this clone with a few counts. The CDR3 region is CASSFLGEWTDTQYF. Written as DNA, the CDR3 is TGTGCCAGCAGCTTCCTCGGAGAGTGGACAGATACGCAGTATTTT. The rearrangement uses TRBV11-2 and TRBJ2-3; D is uncertain. Germline V gives CDR1 SGHAT, CDR2 FQNNGV. Trimming shortened V by 3 bases and J by 3 bases, and 13 bases separated the two germline ends. The CDR3 sequence is 15 residues long. Full variable domain (missing parts from reference TRBV11-2 and TRBJ2-3): EAGVAQSPRYKIIEKRQSVAFWCNPISGHATLYWYQQILGQGPKLLIQFQNNGVVDDSQLPKDRFSAERLKGVDSTLKIQPAKLEDSAVYLCASSFLGEWTDTQYFGPGTRLTVL.

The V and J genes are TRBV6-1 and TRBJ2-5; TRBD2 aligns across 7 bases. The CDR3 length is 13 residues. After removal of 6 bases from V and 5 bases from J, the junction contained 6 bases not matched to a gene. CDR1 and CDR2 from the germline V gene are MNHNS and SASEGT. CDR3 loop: CASSSGLGETQYF. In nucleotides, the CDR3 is TGTGCCAGCAGCTCCGGACTAGGGGAGACCCAGTACTTC.

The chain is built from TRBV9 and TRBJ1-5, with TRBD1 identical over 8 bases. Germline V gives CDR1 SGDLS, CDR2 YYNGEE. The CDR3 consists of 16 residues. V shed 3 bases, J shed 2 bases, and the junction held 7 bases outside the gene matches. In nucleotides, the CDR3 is TGTGCCAGCAGCGCCGGACAGGGCGGGGGCAATCAGCCCCAGCATTTT. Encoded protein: CASSAGQGGGNQPQHF.

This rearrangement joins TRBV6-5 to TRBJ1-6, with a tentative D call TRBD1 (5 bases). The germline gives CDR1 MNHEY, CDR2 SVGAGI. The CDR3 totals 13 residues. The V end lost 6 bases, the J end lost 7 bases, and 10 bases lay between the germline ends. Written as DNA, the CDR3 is TGTGCCAGCAGACCTAGGGGAAATTCACCCCTCCACTTT. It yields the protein CASRPRGNSPLHF.

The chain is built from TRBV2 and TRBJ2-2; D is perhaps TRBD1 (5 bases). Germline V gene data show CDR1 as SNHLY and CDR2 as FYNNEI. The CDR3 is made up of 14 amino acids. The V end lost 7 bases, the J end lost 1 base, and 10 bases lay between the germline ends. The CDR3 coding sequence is TGTGCCAGCATGGGGCTAAGGAACACCGGGGAGCTGTTTTTT. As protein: CASMGLRNTGELFF.

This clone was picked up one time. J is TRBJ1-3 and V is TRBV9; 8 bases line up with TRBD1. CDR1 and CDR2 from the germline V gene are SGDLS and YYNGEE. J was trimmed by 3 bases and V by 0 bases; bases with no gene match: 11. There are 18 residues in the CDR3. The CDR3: CASSVAEDRVFYGNTIYF. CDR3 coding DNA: TGTGCCAGCAGCGTAGCTGAGGACAGGGTCTTTTATGGAAACACCATATATTTT.

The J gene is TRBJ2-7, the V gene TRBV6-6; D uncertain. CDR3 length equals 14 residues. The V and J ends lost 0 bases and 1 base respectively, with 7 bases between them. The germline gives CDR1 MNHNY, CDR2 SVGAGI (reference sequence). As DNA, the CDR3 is TGTGCCAGCAGTTACTCTCCAGGTTCCTACGAGCAGTACTTC. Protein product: CASSYSPGSYEQYF.

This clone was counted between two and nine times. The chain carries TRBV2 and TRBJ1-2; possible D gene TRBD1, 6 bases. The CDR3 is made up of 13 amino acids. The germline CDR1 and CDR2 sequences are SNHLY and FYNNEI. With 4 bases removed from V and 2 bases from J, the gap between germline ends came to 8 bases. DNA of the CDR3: TGTGCCAGCAGTGGGGGGCAGAACTATGGCTACACCTTC. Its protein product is CASSGGQNYGYTF.

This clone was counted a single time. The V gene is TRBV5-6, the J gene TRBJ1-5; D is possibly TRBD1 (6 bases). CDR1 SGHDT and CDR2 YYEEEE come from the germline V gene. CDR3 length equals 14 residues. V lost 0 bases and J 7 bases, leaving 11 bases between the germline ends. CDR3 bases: TGTGCCAGCAGCTTGGCGGGGGGCGACCAGCCCCAGCATTTT. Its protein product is CASSLAGGDQPQHF.

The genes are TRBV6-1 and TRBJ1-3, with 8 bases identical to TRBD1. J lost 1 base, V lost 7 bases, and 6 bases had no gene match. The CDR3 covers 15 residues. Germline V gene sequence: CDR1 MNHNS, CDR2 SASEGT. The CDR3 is CASKNTGGSGNTIYF. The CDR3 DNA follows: TGTGCCAGCAAGAATACAGGGGGGTCTGGAAACACCATATATTTT.

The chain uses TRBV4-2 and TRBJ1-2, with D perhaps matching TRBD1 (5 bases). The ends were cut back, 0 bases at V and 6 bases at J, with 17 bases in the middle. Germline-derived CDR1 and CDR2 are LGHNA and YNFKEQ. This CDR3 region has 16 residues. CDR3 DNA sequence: TGTGCCAGCAGCCAAGAAGCAGGACAAAGACCCGATGGCTACACCTTC. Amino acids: CASSQEAGQRPDGYTF.

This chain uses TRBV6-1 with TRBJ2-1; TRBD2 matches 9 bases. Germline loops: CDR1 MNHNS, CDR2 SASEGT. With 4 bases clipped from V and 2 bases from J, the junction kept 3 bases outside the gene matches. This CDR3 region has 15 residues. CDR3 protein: CASSVSGSPYNEQFF. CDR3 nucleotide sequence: TGTGCCAGCAGTGTTAGCGGGAGTCCCTACAATGAGCAGTTCTTC.

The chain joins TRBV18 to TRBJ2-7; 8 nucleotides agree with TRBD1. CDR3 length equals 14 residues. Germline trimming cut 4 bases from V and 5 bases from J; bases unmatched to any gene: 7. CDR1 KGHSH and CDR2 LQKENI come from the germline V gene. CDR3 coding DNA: TGTGCCAGCTCACTAGGACAGGGTTACGACGAGCAGTACTTC. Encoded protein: CASSLGQGYDEQYF.

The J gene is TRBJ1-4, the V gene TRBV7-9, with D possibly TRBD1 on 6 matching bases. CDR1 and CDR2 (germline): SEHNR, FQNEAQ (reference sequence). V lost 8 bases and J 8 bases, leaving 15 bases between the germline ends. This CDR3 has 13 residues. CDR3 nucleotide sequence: TGTGCCAGCGAGGCAGGGGAAAGGGAAAAACTGTTTTTT. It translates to CASEAGEREKLFF.